These T cell receptor beta chains were read from a single sample in a study of blood T cells in healthy people across ages. MiXCR, applied by TCRdb to the 5' RACE reads, yields one record per CDR3 protein. The sample comprises some 1.6 million distinct CDR3 sequences, 34% of which are singletons, and around 11% rests with the top ten. The sequenced material came from blood. Source of these receptors: a woman in her twenties or thirties in good health. The CDR3 runs from the conserved cysteine through the conserved F or W. A D gene is named only where the DNA matches it firmly. Where a row states a size, it is once, few, many or the class of an expanded clone; other rows omit it.

j_call d_call clone_size v_call cdr3_nt cdr3_aa
TRBJ2-5 NA many TRBV10-1 TGCGCCAGCAGAACGGGGGAGACCCAGTACTTC CASRTGETQYF
TRBJ2-7 NA NA TRBV28 TGTGCCAGCAGCCGAACGGCAGGGGGGTTGATCGAGCAGTACTTC CASSRTAGGLIEQYF
TRBJ2-7 NA few TRBV3-1 TGTGCCAGCAGCCATGCTTCCTACGAGCAGTACTTC CASSHASYEQYF
TRBJ2-5 NA NA TRBV28 TGTGCCAGCAGTTTCAGTCGATCCGGGGAGACCCAGTACTTC CASSFSRSGETQYF
TRBJ2-7 TRBD2 NA TRBV7-2 TGTGCCAGCACCCCGAATTTTCTGAGCGGGGCTCACTACGAGCAGTACTTC CASTPNFLSGAHYEQYF
TRBJ2-3 TRBD2 many TRBV6-5 TGTGCCAGCAGGCTTAGCGGGAGGGCCACCACAGATACGCAGTATTTT CASRLSGRATTDTQYF
TRBJ2-3 TRBD1 NA TRBV20-1 TGCAGTGCTAGAACTAACAGGGGCAGCACAGATACGCAGTATTTT CSARTNRGSTDTQYF
TRBJ1-2 NA NA TRBV7-2 TGTGCCAGCAGCTTCGCGGCTAACTATGGCTACACCTTC CASSFAANYGYTF
TRBJ1-5 NA NA TRBV5-5 TGTGCCAGCAGTTCGGGGGTAAATAGCAATCAGCCCCAGCATTTT CASSSGVNSNQPQHF
TRBJ2-6 NA few TRBV5-1 TGCGCCAGCAGCTTGGAGGTCATCACCTACTCTGGGGCCAACGTCCTGACTTTC CASSLEVITYSGANVLTF
TRBJ2-3 NA once TRBV15 TGTGCCACCGGCAGAGATCCCCCGAGGGATACGCAGTATTTT CATGRDPPRDTQYF
TRBJ1-2 NA many TRBV20-1 TGCAGTGCTAGAGTGTATGGCTACACCTTC CSARVYGYTF
TRBJ2-3 TRBD2 few TRBV20-1 TGCGTGAGAGCTGCTAGCGGGGGAGATACGCAGTATTTT CVRAASGGDTQYF
TRBJ2-7 NA NA TRBV5-1 TGCGCCAGCAGCTTCACGGCGGAGAGCTACGAGCAGTACTTC CASSFTAESYEQYF
TRBJ2-7 TRBD1 once TRBV29-1 TGCAGCGTTGGAGGACAGGCTGTACATGAGCAGTACTTC CSVGGQAVHEQYF
TRBJ1-4 NA NA TRBV7-2 TGTGCCAGCTCATTAGGACAGAGGAATGAAAAACCGTTTTTT CASSLGQRNEKPFF
TRBJ2-2 NA few TRBV5-1 TGCGCCAGCAGCCCGGGGGACAGCCACACCGGGGAGCTGTTTTTT CASSPGDSHTGELFF
TRBJ1-2 TRBD1 NA TRBV3-1 TGTGCCAGCAGCCCCTGGAGGGGGCATAACTATGGCTACACCTTC CASSPWRGHNYGYTF
TRBJ1-1 NA NA TRBV3-1 TGTGCCAGCCGATCATCCAGGGCGAACACTGAAGCTTTCTTT CASRSSRANTEAFF
TRBJ1-2 NA NA TRBV7-9 TGTGCCAGCAGCCTCGCGGAGGGTCTGGTTGGCTACACCTTC CASSLAEGLVGYTF
TRBJ2-7 NA NA TRBV7-9 TGTGCCAGCAGCACCGGGACTGGCGGGTTTGACTACGAGCAGTACTTC CASSTGTGGFDYEQYF
TRBJ2-3 TRBD2 once TRBV7-3 TGTGCCAGCAGCTTGGCTAGCGGCCTCCCGGATACGCAGTATTTT CASSLASGLPDTQYF
TRBJ2-5 TRBD2 NA TRBV12-5 TGTGCTAGTGGTTTGTATTTGGCGGGAGTCAGCGAGACCCAGTACTTC CASGLYLAGVSETQYF
TRBJ1-6 NA few TRBV28 TGTGCCAGCAGTGCCCGGGTCTATAATTCACCCCTCCACTTT CASSARVYNSPLHF
TRBJ2-1 NA NA TRBV27 TGTGCCAGCAGTTTATTCGGCCCTGCGAATGAGCAGTTCTTC CASSLFGPANEQFF
TRBJ1-2 TRBD1 NA TRBV29-1 TGCAGCATCGGACAGGGGGGACTTTATGGCTACACCTTC CSIGQGGLYGYTF
TRBJ2-3 NA few TRBV11-2 TGTGCCAGCAGCAAACTAACAGATACGCAGTATTTT CASSKLTDTQYF
TRBJ2-2 TRBD1 NA TRBV4-2 TGTGCCAGCAGCCAAAAGGGGGCCGGGACCGGGGAGCTGTTTTTT CASSQKGAGTGELFF